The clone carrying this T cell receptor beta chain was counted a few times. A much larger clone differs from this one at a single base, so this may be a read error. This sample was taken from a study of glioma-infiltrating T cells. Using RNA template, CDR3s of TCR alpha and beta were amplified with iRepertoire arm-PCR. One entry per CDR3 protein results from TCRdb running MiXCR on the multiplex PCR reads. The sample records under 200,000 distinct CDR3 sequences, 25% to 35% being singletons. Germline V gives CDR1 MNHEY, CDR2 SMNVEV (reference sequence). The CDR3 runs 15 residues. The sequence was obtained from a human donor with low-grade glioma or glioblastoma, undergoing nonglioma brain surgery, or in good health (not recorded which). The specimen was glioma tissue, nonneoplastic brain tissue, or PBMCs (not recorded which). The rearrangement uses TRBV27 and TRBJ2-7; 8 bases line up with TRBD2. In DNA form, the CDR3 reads TGTGCCAGCAGTCGGTCTAGCGGGCTGCCCTACGAGAAGTACTTC. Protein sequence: CASSRSSGLPYEKYF.